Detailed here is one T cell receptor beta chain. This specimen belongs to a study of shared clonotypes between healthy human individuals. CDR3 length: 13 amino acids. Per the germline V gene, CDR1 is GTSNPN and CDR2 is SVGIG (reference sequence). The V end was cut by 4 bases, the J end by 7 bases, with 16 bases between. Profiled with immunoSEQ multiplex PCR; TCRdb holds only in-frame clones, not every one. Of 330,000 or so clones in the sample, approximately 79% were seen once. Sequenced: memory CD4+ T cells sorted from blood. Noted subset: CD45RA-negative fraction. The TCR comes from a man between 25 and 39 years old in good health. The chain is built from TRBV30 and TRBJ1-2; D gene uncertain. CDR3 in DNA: TGTGCCTGGACCTCAGGAGGTCCCCTTGGCTACACCTTC. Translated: CAWTSGGPLGYTF. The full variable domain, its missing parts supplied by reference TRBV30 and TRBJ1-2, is SQTIHQWPATLVQPVGSPLSLECTVEGTSNPNLYWYRQAAGRGLQLLFYSVGIGQISSEVPQNLSASRPQDRQFILSSKKLLLSDSGFYLCAWTSGGPLGYTFGSGTRLTVV.